This T cell receptor beta chain was retrieved from a study of type 1 regulatory T cells. Whole-study context: This in vitro CD4 product, T-allo10, is enriched for Tr1 cells and alloantigen-specific.

This clonotype was recorded many times. The antigen remains unidentified. Germline-derived CDR1 and CDR2 are SGHVS and FQNEAQ. V was pared by 8 bases and J by 4 bases, with 10 bases of the junction left unmatched. The CDR3 totals 16 residues. The study, taken as a whole, reports: Tr1 cells had a more restricted TCR repertoire than non-Tr1 cells.

TCRdb reprocessed the reads via MiXCR and lists one record per CDR3 protein. The table records approximately 43,000 distinct CDR3 sequences, more than 10% of them present only once. The clonotype originates from a human donor in good health. Sequencing input: cultured non-Tr1 T cells, either the whole culture or a sorted T cell fraction (not recorded which). The chain is built from TRBV7-8 and TRBJ2-2, with TRBD2 matching 10 bases. The CDR3: CASPGTSASGTGELFF. DNA for the CDR3: TGTGCCAGCCCCGGGACTAGCGCCTCGGGCACCGGGGAGCTGTTTTTT.